Below, 21 T cell receptor beta chains from the same sample are listed, as sequenced in a study of blood T cell repertoires in COVID-19. The protocol was immunoSEQ multiplex PCR, while the TCRdb copy is restricted to in-frame clones and leaves out a portion. The sample consists of approximately 15,000 clones, almost 85% of them appearing once. Sequenced sample: peripheral blood. These receptors all come from a woman in her seventies with active COVID-19.

The CDR3 DNA sequence: TGCGCCAGCAGCTTGAGGCCGGGAGGGCAAGAGACCCAGTACTTC. It translates to CASSLRPGGQETQYF. The V and J genes are TRBV5-1 and TRBJ2-5, with 8 bases that match TRBD2. The CDR3 covers 15 residues. The ends lost 1 base at V and 2 bases at J; junction bases unmatched: 4. Germline V gene lookup returns CDR1 SGHRS and CDR2 YFSETQ.

CDR3 sequence reads: CASSILGALAGADIGELFF. CDR3 nucleotide sequence: TGTGCCAGTAGTATTCTGGGGGCACTAGCGGGAGCGGACATCGGGGAGCTGTTTTTT. The V call is TRBV19, the J call TRBJ2-2, with 11 bases lining up with TRBD2. The germline V gene has CDR1 LNHDA and CDR2 SQIVND (reference sequence). CDR3 length: 19 amino acids. V trimming: 3 bases; J trimming: 7 bases; junction bases outside the gene matches: 16.

This clone was seen more than once but under ten times. This chain connects TRBV6-6 to TRBJ1-5; no reliable D call. The germline V gene has CDR1 MNHNY and CDR2 SVGAGI (reference sequence). V was trimmed by 4 bases and J by 5 bases, leaving 3 bases between them. The CDR3 sequence is 11 residues long. CDR3: CASSSDQPQHF. CDR3 sequence (DNA): TGTGCCAGCAGTTCAGATCAGCCCCAGCATTTT.

V gene TRBV4-2 combines with J gene TRBJ1-2; 8 nucleotides agree with TRBD1. In germline, CDR1 is LGHNA, CDR2 YNFKEQ. The ends lost 4 bases at V and 3 bases at J; junction bases unmatched: 4. CDR3 size: 14 residues. The CDR3 nucleotides are TGTGCCAGCAGCCCCTTGGGACAGGACTATGGCTACACCTTC. Residues: CASSPLGQDYGYTF.

The DNA of the CDR3 is TGTGCCAGCAGCCAAGTTCGACGGGGGGCAGGTGATACGCAGTATTTT. This sequence encodes CASSQVRRGAGDTQYF. The chain links TRBV4-2 to TRBJ2-3; a weak D match, TRBD2 (7 bases). V lost 1 base and J lost 6, with 17 bases in between. This CDR3 spans 16 amino acids. Germline V CDR1 and CDR2: LGHNA, YNFKEQ.

The DNA for the CDR3 is TGTGCCAGCAGCCAAGATTACGGAACTAGCCCGTACTTC. Its translation: CASSQDYGTSPYF. The chain uses TRBV14 and TRBJ2-7; D might be TRBD2 (6 bases). Trimming removed 0 bases at V and 12 bases at J, with 15 bases between. The CDR3 is 13 residues long. Germline assignment: CDR1 SGHDN and CDR2 FVKESK.

V is TRBV28 and J is TRBJ1-2; no clear D gene. CDR1 and CDR2 from the germline V gene are MDHEN and SYDVKM. Trimming removed 3 bases from V and 7 bases from J, with 6 bases in between. This CDR3 has 11 amino acids. CDR3 in DNA: TGTGCCAGCAGTTTTCGCAGTGGCTACACCTTC. Its translation: CASSFRSGYTF.

The V gene is TRBV5-1, the J gene TRBJ2-1; the match to TRBD2 covers 13 bases. Per the germline V gene, CDR1 is SGHRS and CDR2 is YFSETQ. The ends lost 4 bases at V and 8 bases at J; junction bases unmatched: 6. This CDR3 has 15 residues. The DNA for the CDR3 is TGCGCCAGCAGCCCGGGACTAGCGGGAAGGTATGAGCAGTTCTTC. Translating gives CASSPGLAGRYEQFF.

This clone has only one observation. V and J are TRBV7-2 and TRBJ2-1, with unresolved D. Germline loops: CDR1 SGHTA, CDR2 FQGNSA. Trimming cost V 5 bases and J 4 bases, with 15 bases left between them. The CDR3 is 15 residues long. CDR3 region: CASSDLIDWYNEQFF. In DNA, the CDR3 is TGTGCCAGCAGCGACCTGATTGACTGGTACAATGAGCAGTTCTTC.

This chain joins TRBV28 and TRBJ2-7; D gene ambiguous. In germline, CDR1 is MDHEN, CDR2 SYDVKM. The CDR3 is made up of 13 amino acids. V shed 0 bases and J shed 5 bases, with 8 bases lying between them. CDR3 in DNA: TGTGCCAGCAGTTTATGGGGCAGCCACGAGCAGTACTTC. Translated: CASSLWGSHEQYF.

The chain carries TRBV19 and TRBJ1-1, with D unresolved. With 8 bases removed from V and 3 bases from J, the gap between germline ends came to 10 bases. Germline values: CDR1 LNHDA, CDR2 SQIVND (reference sequence). The CDR3 has 12 amino acids. The CDR3 DNA reads TGTGCCAGTTCTAGAGGGTACACTGAAGCTTTCTTT. Its translation is CASSRGYTEAFF.

The J gene is TRBJ2-7, the V gene TRBV12-3 or TRBV12-4, with D perhaps matching TRBD2 (6 bases). The CDR3 is 13 residues long. V shed 4 bases and J shed 5 bases, with 12 bases lying between them. This CDR3 is CASSWGLGNEQYF. The CDR3 nucleotides are TGTGCCAGCAGTTGGGGACTGGGGAACGAGCAGTACTTC.

The chain links TRBV6-1 to TRBJ2-1, with D hard to call. The germline V gene has CDR1 MNHNS and CDR2 SASEGT. CDR3 length: 15 residues. V was clipped by 2 bases and J by 1 base, with 9 bases between them. The CDR3 loop reads CASSESTQSYNEQFF. The DNA of the CDR3 is TGTGCCAGCAGTGAATCGACTCAATCCTACAATGAGCAGTTCTTC.

This clone was counted a single time. The chain links TRBV6-5 to TRBJ1-4; no definite D call. Germline V gene data show CDR1 as MNHEY and CDR2 as SVGAGI. This CDR3 has 14 amino acids. V was cut by 7 bases and J by 4 bases, with 13 bases left in between. The CDR3 nucleotides are TGTGCCAGCAAGATAGCAGCAGATAATGAAAAACTGTTTTTT. Translated, it gives CASKIAADNEKLFF.

The V gene is TRBV9, the J gene TRBJ2-2, with 7 bases fitting TRBD1. The CDR3 contains 15 residues. V gave up 0 bases and J gave up 6 bases; unmatched junction bases: 5. In germline, CDR1 is SGDLS, CDR2 YYNGEE. Here the CDR3 reads CASSVAGRGSGELFF. The CDR3 DNA sequence: TGTGCCAGCAGCGTAGCTGGCAGGGGGTCCGGGGAGCTGTTTTTT.

This chain uses TRBV6-5 with TRBJ1-1; D might be TRBD1 (5 bases). CDR1 and CDR2 from the germline V gene are MNHEY and SVGAGI. This CDR3 contains 14 residues. V lost 7 bases, J lost 5 bases, and 17 bases lay in between. CDR3 loop: CASTLRQGQTEAFF. Here the CDR3 DNA reads TGTGCCAGCACTCTAAGGCAGGGTCAGACTGAAGCTTTCTTT.

This chain uses TRBV11-2 with TRBJ2-1; the D gene is possibly TRBD2 (6 bases). Trimming removed 5 bases at V and 8 bases at J, with 22 bases between. The germline gives CDR1 SGHAT, CDR2 FQNNGV. CDR3 length: 16 amino acids. The CDR3 here is CASSPTTVTSKDEQFF. The CDR3 DNA reads TGTGCCAGCAGCCCTACCACAGTGACTAGTAAGGATGAGCAGTTCTTC.

The V call is TRBV2, the J call TRBJ2-2; perhaps TRBD2 as D (6 bases). The germline CDR1 and CDR2 sequences are SNHLY and FYNNEI. This CDR3 has 14 amino acids. With 4 bases removed from V and 2 bases from J, the gap between germline ends came to 8 bases. The CDR3 region has the DNA TGTGCCAGCAGTGGGGACTTTAACACCGGGGAGCTGTTTTTT. Encoded protein: CASSGDFNTGELFF.

The gene calls are TRBV5-4 and TRBJ1-1; D unclear. With 0 bases removed from V and 3 bases from J, the gap between germline ends came to 15 bases. The CDR3 is made up of 16 amino acids. Germline-derived CDR1 and CDR2 are SGHNT and YYREEE (reference sequence). CDR3 protein: CASSLVGRQPDTEAFF. The CDR3 bases are TGTGCCAGCAGCTTGGTGGGGAGGCAACCGGACACTGAAGCTTTCTTT. The variable domain in full, with the rest retrieved from reference TRBV5-4 and TRBJ1-1, is ETGVTQSPTHLIKTRGQQVTLRCSSQSGHNTVSWYQQALGQGPQFIFQYYREEENGRGNFPPRFSGLQFPNYSSELNVNALELDDSALYLCASSLVGRQPDTEAFFGQGTRLTVV.

The J gene is TRBJ1-6, the V gene TRBV6-5; D gene unclear. Per the germline V gene, CDR1 is MNHEY and CDR2 is SVGAGI. The length of the CDR3 is 12 residues. Trimming cost V 0 bases and J 9 bases, with 3 bases left between them. The CDR3 bases are TGTGCCAGCAGTTACTCCCTTTCACCCCTCCACTTT. This translates into CASSYSLSPLHF.

The V gene is TRBV27, the J gene TRBJ2-1; 9 bases align to TRBD1. The CDR3 is 15 amino acids. CDR1 is MNHEY, CDR2 SMNVEV, per germline (reference sequence). Trimming removed 3 bases from V and 5 bases from J; junction bases left unmatched: 5. This CDR3 is CASSFWGQGNNEQFF. DNA for the CDR3: TGTGCCAGCAGTTTTTGGGGACAGGGTAACAATGAGCAGTTCTTC.